This TCR beta chain comes out of a study of blood T cells in healthy people across ages (dated by TCRdb to between 2015 and 2017). A note on the overall study: In model experiments, template switching captured about one uniquely barcoded TCR beta cDNA molecule for every two T cells. To avoid experimental bias, donors of different ages were randomly spread across the sequencing lanes. Two additional independent replicas of 1 million unique cDNA reads from the same blood draw were analyzed for two donors (one aged 18 to 30 and one aged 80 or older). Age-related changes in TCR beta repertoire diversity were measured in the study by deep sequencing normalized with unique cDNA molecular identifiers. The donors were divided into four age groups: young (average 16 years), middle-aged (under 40), aged (under 70) and long-lived (82). Study-wide findings and limitations: Because profiling used bulk unsorted PBMCs, naive and antigen-experienced compartments could not be compared conclusively. Observed TCR beta diversity per million T cells fell roughly linearly with age, and a significant reduction was already apparent by age around 40. There was a strong correlation between observed TCR beta diversity and the percentage of naive T cells measured by flow cytometry. Compared with the aged group, the long-lived group had more naive CD4+ T cells, fewer expanded clones and increased TCR diversity, suggesting age selection. The CMV infection status of donors was not known, potentially confounding age-related changes in expanded clonotypes. Estimates of total diversity based on one million sequenced T cells were regarded as lower bounds and as underestimates.

Donors were approximately 42 systemically healthy Caucasian individuals from Russia aged roughly 6 to 100 years. Ten milliliters of peripheral blood were collected from each donor into EDTA-treated Vacutainer tubes. Ficoll-Paque density-gradient centrifugation was used to isolate PBMCs, with at least 6.5 million per sample. Total RNA, at least 6 micrograms per sample, was extracted from PBMCs with Trizol reagent. The percentages of naive CD45RAhigh/CD27high T cells were determined by flow cytometry on a PBMC aliquot from every donor. The library relied on 5' RACE. Sequencing was carried out with an Illumina HiSeq 2500. A second PCR of about 6 to 11 cycles was performed with a sample-barcoded 5' primer and a J-beta primer mix. A unique molecular identifier was introduced onto each TCR beta cDNA molecule by a template-switch 5' adaptor carrying 12 random nucleotides. Each sample yielded at least 3 million CDR3-containing paired-end reads. The Mint cDNA synthesis kit, primed by a TRBC-specific oligonucleotide, was used to synthesize first-strand cDNA from all RNA. After uracil-DNA glycosylase treatment, a first 18-cycle PCR used universal primers M1SS and BC2_uni_R on all cDNA. Per the original workflow: Each sample was normalized by randomly selecting 1 million high-quality reads, each carrying a distinct molecular identifier. Instead of being binned into consensus sequences, reads with shared molecular identifiers were discarded. MiTCR, with a Q25 quality threshold and the strictest error-elimination algorithm, was used for CDR3 identification, clonotype clustering and error correction. A nonparametric unseen species model using Euler transformation provided a lower-bound estimate of total TCR beta diversity. TCRdb applied fastp at Q25 and MiXCR to the public reads, then kept only in-frame beta chains. Rows matching on CDR3 protein sequence are summarized as one entry with the most common DNA and genes. V and J calls and clone size were set by TCRdb, not the authors. The table for this sample lists just over 800,000 distinct CDR3 sequences; approximately 59% of them were counted only once. Jointly, the top ten make up 25% to 35% of the sample.

Regarding this clonotype: Which antigen it targets is not known. It has no much larger one-base neighbor in the sample; base qualities were not kept.

The receptor comes from a man in his thirties or forties in good health. Sequencing was performed on blood.

CDR3 reads: CASSHRASGDWMGVTDTQYF. Read as DNA, the sequence is TGCGCCAGCAGCCATAGGGCTAGCGGGGACTGGATGGGGGTCACAGATACGCAGTATTTT. The chain joins TRBV4-3 to TRBJ2-3; 9 of the junction bases match TRBD2. CDR1 and CDR2 are read off the germline V gene as LGHNA and YSLEER. V loses 3 bases at its end and J loses 2 bases; junction bases beyond the gene matches: 18. Including cysteine and phenylalanine, the CDR3 has 20 amino acids. Only the CDR3 DNA stays, 60 bases, in frame from base 1.